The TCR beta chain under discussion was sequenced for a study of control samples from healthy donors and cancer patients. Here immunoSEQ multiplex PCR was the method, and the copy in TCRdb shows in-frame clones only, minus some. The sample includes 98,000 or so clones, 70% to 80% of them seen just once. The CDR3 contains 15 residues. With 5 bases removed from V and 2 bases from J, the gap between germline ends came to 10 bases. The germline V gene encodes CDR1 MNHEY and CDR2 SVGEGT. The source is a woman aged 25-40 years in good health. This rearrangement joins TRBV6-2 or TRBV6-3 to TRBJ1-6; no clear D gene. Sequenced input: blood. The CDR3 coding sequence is TGTGCCAGCAGTCGAGGACGGACCTATAATTCACCCCTCCACTTT. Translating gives CASSRGRTYNSPLHF.